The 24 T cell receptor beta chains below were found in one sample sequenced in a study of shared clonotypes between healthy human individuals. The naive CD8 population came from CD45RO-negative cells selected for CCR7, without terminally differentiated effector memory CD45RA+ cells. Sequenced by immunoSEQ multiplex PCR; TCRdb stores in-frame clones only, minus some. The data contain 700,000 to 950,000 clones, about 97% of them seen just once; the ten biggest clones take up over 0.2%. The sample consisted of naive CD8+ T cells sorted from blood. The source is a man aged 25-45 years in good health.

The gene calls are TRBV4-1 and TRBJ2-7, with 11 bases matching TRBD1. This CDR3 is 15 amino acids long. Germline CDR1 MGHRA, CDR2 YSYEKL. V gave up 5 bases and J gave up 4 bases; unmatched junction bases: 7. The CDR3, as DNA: TGCGCCAGCAGCGAAGGACAGGGGGCTAGGTACGAGCAGTACTTC. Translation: CASSEGQGARYEQYF.

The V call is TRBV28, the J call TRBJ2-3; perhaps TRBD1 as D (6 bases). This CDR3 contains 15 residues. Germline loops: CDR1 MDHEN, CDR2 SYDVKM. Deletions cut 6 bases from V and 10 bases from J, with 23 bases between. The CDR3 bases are TGTGCCAGCAGACGCAGTCGGGACACCCAAAGTTCGCAGTATTTT. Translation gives CASRRSRDTQSSQYF.

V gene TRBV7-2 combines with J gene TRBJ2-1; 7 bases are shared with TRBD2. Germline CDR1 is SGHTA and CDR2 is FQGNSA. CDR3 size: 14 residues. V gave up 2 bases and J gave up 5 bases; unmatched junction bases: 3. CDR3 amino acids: CASSLLAGDNEQFF. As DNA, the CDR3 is TGTGCCAGCAGCTTATTAGCGGGTGACAATGAGCAGTTCTTC.

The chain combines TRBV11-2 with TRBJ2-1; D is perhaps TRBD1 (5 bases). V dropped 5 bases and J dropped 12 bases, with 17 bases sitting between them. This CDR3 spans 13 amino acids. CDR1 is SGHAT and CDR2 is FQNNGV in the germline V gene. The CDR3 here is CASSRQTWLGQFF. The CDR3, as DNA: TGTGCCAGCAGCCGACAGACTTGGCTTGGGCAGTTCTTC.

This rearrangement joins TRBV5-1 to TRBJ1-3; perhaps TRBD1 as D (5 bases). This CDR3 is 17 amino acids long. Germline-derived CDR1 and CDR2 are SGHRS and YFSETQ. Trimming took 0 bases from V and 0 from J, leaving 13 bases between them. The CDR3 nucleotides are TGCGCCAGCAGCTTGGCCCTAGGGACCACCTCTGGAAACACCATATATTTT. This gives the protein CASSLALGTTSGNTIYF.

The CDR3 region is CASSLRGAFTGELFF. The DNA of the CDR3 is TGTGCCAGCAGTTTACGAGGGGCGTTCACCGGGGAGCTGTTTTTT. V and J are TRBV27 and TRBJ2-2, with D perhaps assigned TRBD1 or TRBD2 (5 bases each). Deletions cut 2 bases from V and 4 bases from J, with 11 bases between. Germline V gene data show CDR1 as MNHEY and CDR2 as SMNVEV (reference sequence). CDR3 length equals 15 residues.

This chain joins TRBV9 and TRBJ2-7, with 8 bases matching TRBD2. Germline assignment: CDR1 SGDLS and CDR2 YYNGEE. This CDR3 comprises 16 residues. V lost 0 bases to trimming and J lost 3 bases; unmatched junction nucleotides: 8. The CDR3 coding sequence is TGTGCCAGCAGCGTAGATATCGCGGGAGGCCGCTACGAGCAGTACTTC. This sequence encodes CASSVDIAGGRYEQYF.

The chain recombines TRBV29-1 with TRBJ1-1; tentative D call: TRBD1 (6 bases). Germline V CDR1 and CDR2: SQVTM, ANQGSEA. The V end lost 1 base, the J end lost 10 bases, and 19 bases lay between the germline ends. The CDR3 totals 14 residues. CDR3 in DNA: TGCAGCGTTGAAGGGTTGGCAGGGGACTGGGGAGCTTTCTTT. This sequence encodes CSVEGLAGDWGAFF.

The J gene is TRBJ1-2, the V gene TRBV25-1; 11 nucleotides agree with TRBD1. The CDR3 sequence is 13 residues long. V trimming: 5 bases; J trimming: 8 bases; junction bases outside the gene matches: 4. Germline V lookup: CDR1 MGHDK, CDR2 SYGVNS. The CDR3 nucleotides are TGTGCCAGCAGTTGGACAGGGGGCGACGGCTACACCTTC. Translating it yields CASSWTGGDGYTF.

In nucleotides, the CDR3 is TGCGCCAGCAGTCAAGCAGCCTCAGGGGCCTCCTACGAGCAGTACTTC. It translates to CASSQAASGASYEQYF. The chain carries TRBV10-2 and TRBJ2-7; the D gene is possibly TRBD1 (6 bases). The length of the CDR3 is 16 residues. The V gene lost 5 bases and the J gene lost 0 bases, with 17 bases spanning the gap. The V gene's germline CDR1 is WSHSY and CDR2 SAAADI.

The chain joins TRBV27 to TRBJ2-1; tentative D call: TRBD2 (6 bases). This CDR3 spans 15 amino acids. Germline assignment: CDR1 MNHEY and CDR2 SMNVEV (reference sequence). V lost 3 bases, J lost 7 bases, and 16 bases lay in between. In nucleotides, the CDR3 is TGTGCCAGCAGTTTGGGACTCCCAGGCGCAAATGAGCAGTTCTTC. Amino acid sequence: CASSLGLPGANEQFF.

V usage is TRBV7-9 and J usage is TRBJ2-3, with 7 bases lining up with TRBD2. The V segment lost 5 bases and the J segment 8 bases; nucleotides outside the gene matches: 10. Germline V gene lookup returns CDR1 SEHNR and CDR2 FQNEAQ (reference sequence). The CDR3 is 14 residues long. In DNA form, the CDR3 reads TGTGCCAGCAGCCCCGCGACTAGCACTCGTACGCAGTATTTT. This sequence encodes CASSPATSTRTQYF.

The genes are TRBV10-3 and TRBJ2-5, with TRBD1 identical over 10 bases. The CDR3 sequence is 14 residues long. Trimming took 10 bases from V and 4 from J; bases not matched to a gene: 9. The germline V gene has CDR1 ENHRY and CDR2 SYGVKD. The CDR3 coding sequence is TGTGCCACCACCCCGACAGGGGGCGTAGAGACCCAGTACTTC. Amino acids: CATTPTGGVETQYF.

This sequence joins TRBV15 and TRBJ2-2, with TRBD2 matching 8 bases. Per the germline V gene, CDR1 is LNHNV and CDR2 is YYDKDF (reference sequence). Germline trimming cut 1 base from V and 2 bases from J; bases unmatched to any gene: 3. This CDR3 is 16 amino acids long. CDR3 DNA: TGTGCCACCAGCAGAGGACTAGCGCCTAACACCGGGGAGCTGTTTTTT. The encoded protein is CATSRGLAPNTGELFF. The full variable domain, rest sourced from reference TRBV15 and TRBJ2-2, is DAMVIQNPRYQVTQFGKPVTLSCSQTLNHNVMYWYQQKSSQAPKLLFHYYDKDFNNEADTPDNFQSRRPNTSFCFLDIRSPGLGDTAMYLCATSRGLAPNTGELFFGEGSRLTVL.

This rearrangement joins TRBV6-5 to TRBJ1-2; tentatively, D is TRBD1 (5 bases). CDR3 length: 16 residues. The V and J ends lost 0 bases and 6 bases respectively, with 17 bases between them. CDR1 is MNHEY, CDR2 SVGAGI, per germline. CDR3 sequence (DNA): TGTGCCAGCAGTTACTCGAAGGCTGCAGGGTTGAATGGCTACACCTTC. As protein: CASSYSKAAGLNGYTF.

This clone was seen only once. Here the CDR3 reads CATSGSKDTQYF. DNA for the CDR3: TGTGCCACCTCGGGCAGTAAAGATACGCAGTATTTT. The V gene is TRBV6-5, the J gene TRBJ2-3; D unresolved. V was cut by 10 bases and J by 5 bases, with 13 bases left in between. Germline loops: CDR1 MNHEY, CDR2 SVGAGI. The CDR3 is 12 amino acids.

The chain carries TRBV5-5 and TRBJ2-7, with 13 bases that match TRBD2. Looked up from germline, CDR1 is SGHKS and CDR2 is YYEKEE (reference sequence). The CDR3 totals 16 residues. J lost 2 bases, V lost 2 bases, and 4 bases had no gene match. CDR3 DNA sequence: TGTGCCAGCAGCTTCGGACTAGCGGGAGTAACCTACGAGCAGTACTTC. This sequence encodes CASSFGLAGVTYEQYF.

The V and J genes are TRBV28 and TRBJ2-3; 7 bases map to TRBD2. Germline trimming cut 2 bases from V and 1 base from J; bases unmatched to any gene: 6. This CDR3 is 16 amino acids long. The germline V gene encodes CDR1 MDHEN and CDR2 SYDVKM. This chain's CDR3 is CASSLAGVTRTDTQYF. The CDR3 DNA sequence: TGTGCCAGCAGTTTAGCGGGAGTTACGCGCACAGATACGCAGTATTTT.

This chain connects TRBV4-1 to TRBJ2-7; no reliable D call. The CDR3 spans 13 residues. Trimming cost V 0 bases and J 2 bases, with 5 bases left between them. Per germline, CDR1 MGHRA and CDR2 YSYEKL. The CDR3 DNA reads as TGCGCCAGCAGCCAAGAGGCCCCCTACGAGCAGTACTTC. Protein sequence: CASSQEAPYEQYF.

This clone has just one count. In DNA form, the CDR3 reads TGTGCCAGCACCCCCCTGGGGGTAGATACGCAGTATTTT. Its protein is CASTPLGVDTQYF. The genes are TRBV27 and TRBJ2-3; D tentatively reads TRBD1 or TRBD2 (5 bases each). V was trimmed by 7 bases and J by 5 bases, leaving 13 bases between them. CDR3 length: 13 amino acids. Germline assignment: CDR1 MNHEY and CDR2 SMNVEV (reference sequence).

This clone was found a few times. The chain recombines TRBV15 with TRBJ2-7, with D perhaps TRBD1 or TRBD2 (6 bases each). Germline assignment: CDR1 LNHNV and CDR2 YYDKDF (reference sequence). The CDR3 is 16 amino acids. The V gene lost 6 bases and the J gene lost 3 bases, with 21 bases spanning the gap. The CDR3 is CATREGGTRGDYEQYF. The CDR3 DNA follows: TGTGCCACCAGGGAGGGGGGAACGAGGGGAGACTACGAGCAGTACTTC.

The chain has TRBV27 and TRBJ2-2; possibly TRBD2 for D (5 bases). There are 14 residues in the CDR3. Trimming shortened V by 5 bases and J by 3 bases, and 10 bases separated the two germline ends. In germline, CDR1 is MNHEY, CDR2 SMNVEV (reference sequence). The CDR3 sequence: CASSPPGDTGELFF. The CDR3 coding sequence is TGTGCCAGCAGTCCCCCCGGGGACACCGGGGAGCTGTTTTTT.

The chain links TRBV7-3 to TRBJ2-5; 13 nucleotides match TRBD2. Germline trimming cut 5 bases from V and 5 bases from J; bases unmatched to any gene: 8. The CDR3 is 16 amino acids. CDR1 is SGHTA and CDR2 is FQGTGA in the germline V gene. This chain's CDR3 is CASSPGLAGFRETQYF. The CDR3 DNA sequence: TGTGCCAGCAGCCCGGGACTAGCGGGATTCAGGGAGACCCAGTACTTC.

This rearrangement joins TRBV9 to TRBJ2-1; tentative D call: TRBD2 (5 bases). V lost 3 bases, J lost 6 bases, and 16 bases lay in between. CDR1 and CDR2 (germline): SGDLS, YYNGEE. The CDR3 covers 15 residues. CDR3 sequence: CASSGAGGTPNEQFF. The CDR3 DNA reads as TGTGCCAGCAGCGGGGCGGGCGGTACCCCCAATGAGCAGTTCTTC.